This T cell receptor (beta chain) was found in a study of shared clonotypes between healthy human individuals. Background on the study: Used for every donor were three CD4 naive, three CD4 memory, two CD8 naive and one CD8 memory plate.

Study-wide results and limits: In having few donors, the study represented limited genetic and exposure-history diversity. Clonotypes which were not shared had lower generation probabilities than clonotypes that all four donors shared.

Positively selected for CCR7, the CD45RO-negative cells used as naive CD8 cells excluded terminally differentiated effector memory CD45RA+ cells. The data were produced by immunoSEQ multiplex PCR, yet TCRdb's version contains in-frame clones alone and is incomplete. The sample has 700,000 to 950,000 clones, 96% seen once. CDR3 length equals 17 residues. J lost 0 bases, V lost 2 bases, and 7 bases had no gene match. CDR1 and CDR2 from the germline V gene are SGHKS and YYEKEE (reference sequence). For this clone: Its antigen is unknown.

Sequencing input: naive CD8+ T cells sorted from blood. The origin of this receptor is a man under 40 in good health. The rearrangement links TRBV5-5 to TRBJ2-1; 8 bases match TRBD1. CDR3 nucleotides: TGTGCCAGCAGCTTAGCGCAGGGGGCCAGCTCCTACAATGAGCAGTTCTTC. As protein: CASSLAQGASSYNEQFF.